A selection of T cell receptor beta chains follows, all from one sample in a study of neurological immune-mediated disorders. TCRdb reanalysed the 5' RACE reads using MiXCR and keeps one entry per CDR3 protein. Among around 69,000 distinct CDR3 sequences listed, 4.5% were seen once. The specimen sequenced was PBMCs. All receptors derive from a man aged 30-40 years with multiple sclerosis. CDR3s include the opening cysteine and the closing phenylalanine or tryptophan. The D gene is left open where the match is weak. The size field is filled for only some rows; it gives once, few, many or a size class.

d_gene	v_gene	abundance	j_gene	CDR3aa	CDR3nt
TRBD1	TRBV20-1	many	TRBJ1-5	CSARGYDEGQVEF	TGCAGTGCTAGAGGGTACGATGAGGGACAGGTCGAGTTT
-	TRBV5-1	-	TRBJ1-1	CASRPGFANTEAFF	TGCGCCAGCAGACCGGGATTCGCGAACACTGAAGCTTTCTTT
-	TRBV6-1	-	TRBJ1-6	CASSEGVTSYNSPLNF	TGTGCCAGCAGTGAAGGGGTTACCTCCTATAATTCACCCCTCAACTTT
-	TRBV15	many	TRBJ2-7	CATSRDRADSYEQYF	TGTGCCACCAGCAGAGATCGTGCGGATTCCTACGAGCAGTACTTC
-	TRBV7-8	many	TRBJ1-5	CASSLAGARGLTIRPQHF	TGTGCCAGCAGCTTAGCGGGGGCCAGGGGACTGACTATCCGGCCCCAGCATTTT
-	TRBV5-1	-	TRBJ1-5	CASSLEGSGQPQHF	TGCGCCAGCAGCTTGGAAGGGAGCGGGCAGCCCCAGCATTTT
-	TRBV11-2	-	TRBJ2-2	CASSPRTHGAGELFF	TGTGCCAGCAGCCCGAGGACCCACGGGGCCGGGGAGCTGTTTTTT
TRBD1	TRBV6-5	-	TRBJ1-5	CASSMDRVYQPQNF	TGTGCCAGCAGTATGGACAGGGTCTATCAGCCCCAGAATTTT
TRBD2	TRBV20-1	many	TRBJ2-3	CSARGTSGDTDTQYF	TGCAGTGCTAGAGGGACTAGCGGGGACACAGATACGCAGTATTTT
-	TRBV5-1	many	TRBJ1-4	CASSLAGRATNYATNEKLFF	TGCGCCAGCAGCTTGGCAGGGAGAGCCACTAACTATGCAACTAATGAAAAACTGTTTTTT
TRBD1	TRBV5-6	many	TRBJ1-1	CASSLVASRGRVAFF	TGTGCCAGCAGCTTGGTCGCTTCAAGGGGGCGCGTAGCTTTCTTT
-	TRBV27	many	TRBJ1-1	CASTVDKNTEAFF	TGTGCCAGCACCGTTGACAAGAACACTGAAGCTTTCTTT
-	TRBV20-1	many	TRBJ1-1	CGGVRDYTEAFF	TGCGGTGGGGTGCGTGATTACACTGAAGCTTTCTTT
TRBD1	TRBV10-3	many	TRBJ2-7	CAISDPGQGSSYEQYF	TGTGCCATCAGTGATCCGGGACAGGGAAGCTCCTACGAGCAGTACTTC
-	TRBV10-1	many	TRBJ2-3	CASSDMGRKDTQYF	TGCGCCAGCAGTGATATGGGGCGAAAAGATACGCAGTATTTT
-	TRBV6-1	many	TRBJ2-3	CASGLQDTQYF	TGTGCCAGCGGGCTCCAGGATACGCAGTATTTT
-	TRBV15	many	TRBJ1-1	CATSPGGVGGAGTEAFF	TGTGCCACCAGCCCCGGGGGGGTTGGGGGGGCGGGCACTGAAGCTTTCTTT
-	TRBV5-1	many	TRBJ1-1	CASSVTGSTEAFF	TGCGCCAGCAGCGTCACCGGGTCCACTGAAGCTTTCTTT
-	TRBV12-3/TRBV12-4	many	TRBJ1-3	CATHRALAGNTIYF	TGTGCCACCCACAGGGCCCTAGCTGGAAACACCATATATTTT
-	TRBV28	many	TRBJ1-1	CAITGGDSGGYTEAFF	TGTGCCATCACGGGGGGGGACTCCGGGGGATACACTGAAGCTTTCTTT
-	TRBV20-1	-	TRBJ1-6	CSARDGEARPLHF	TGCAGTGCTAGAGACGGGGAGGCCCGACCCCTACACTTT
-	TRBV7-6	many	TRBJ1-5	CASSLGDGRGLSQPQHF	TGTGCCAGCAGCTTAGGGGACGGACGCGGACTGAGTCAGCCCCAGCATTTT
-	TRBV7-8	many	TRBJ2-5	CASSSVGTGTQYF	TGTGCCAGCAGCTCGGTAGGGACGGGTACCCAGTACTTC
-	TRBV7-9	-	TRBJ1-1	CASSKGGPSNTEAFF	TGTGCCAGTTCCAAGGGGGGCCCCTCGAACACTGAAGCTTTCTTT
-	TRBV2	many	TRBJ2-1	CASSDPRPRNEQFF	TGTGCCAGCAGTGATCCTAGGCCTCGCAATGAGCAGTTCTTC
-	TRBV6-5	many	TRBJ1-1	CASSYGGMNTEAFF	TGTGCCAGCAGTTACGGGGGTATGAACACTGAAGCTTTCTTT
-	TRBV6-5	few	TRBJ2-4	CASSRDRGTHIQYF	TGTGCCAGCAGTCGGGATCGGGGCACACACATTCAGTACTTC
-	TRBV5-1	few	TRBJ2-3	CASRADVTDTQYF	TGCGCCAGCAGGGCGGACGTCACAGATACGCAGTATTTT
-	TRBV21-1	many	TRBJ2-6	CASSSIGGLAGVGGAGANVLTF	TGTGCCAGCAGCTCCATCGGGGGACTAGCGGGGGTAGGTGGTGCTGGGGCCAACGTCCTGACTTTC
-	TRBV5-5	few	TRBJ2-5	CASSFWQAETQYF	TGTGCCAGCAGCTTTTGGCAGGCTGAGACCCAGTACTTC
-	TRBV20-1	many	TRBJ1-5	CSASRRAGNQPQHF	TGCAGTGCTAGCCGTCGGGCGGGCAATCAGCCCCAGCATTTT
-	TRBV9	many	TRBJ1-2	CASSSPHYGYTF	TGTGCCAGCAGCAGCCCACACTATGGCTACACCTTC
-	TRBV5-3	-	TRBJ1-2	CARSPLSNVNYGYTF	TGTGCCAGAAGCCCCTTGTCGAACGTTAACTATGGCTACACCTTC
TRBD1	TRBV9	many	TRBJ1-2	CASSVFQGARGYTF	TGTGCCAGCAGCGTATTTCAGGGGGCGCGCGGCTACACCTTC